The 8 T cell receptor beta chains listed next were all sequenced from one sample in a study of cytotoxic CD8 clonotypes in ibrutinib-treated CLL. Assay: immunoSEQ multiplex PCR; the TCRdb copy retains only in-frame clones and omits some. This table has approximately 190,000 clones, more than 65% appearing once. Sequenced here: PBMCs, sampled after 12 months of ibrutinib treatment. Every receptor here comes from a human donor with chronic lymphocytic leukemia.

The rearrangement uses TRBV19 and TRBJ2-7; possibly TRBD2 for D (5 bases). The V gene's germline CDR1 is LNHDA and CDR2 SQIVND (reference sequence). Trimming cost V 6 bases and J 2 bases, with 29 bases left between them. The CDR3 sequence is 19 residues long. Written as DNA, the CDR3 is TGTGCCAGTAGCTTGCGGTTCTCGCCCCAAAGAGGGATGCCCTACGAGCAGTACTTC. As protein: CASSLRFSPQRGMPYEQYF.

The chain carries TRBV6-1 and TRBJ1-2, with D hard to call. V dropped 0 bases and J dropped 4 bases, with 12 bases sitting between them. The CDR3 consists of 15 residues. Germline values: CDR1 MNHNS, CDR2 SASEGT. CDR3 residues: CASSEAVAPLYGYTF. The CDR3 DNA reads as TGTGCCAGCAGTGAAGCTGTCGCACCCCTCTATGGCTACACCTTC.

The V gene is TRBV30, the J gene TRBJ2-2; TRBD1 matches 10 bases. This CDR3 is built from 15 residues. Germline CDR1 GTSNPN, CDR2 SVGIG (reference sequence). Trimming cost V 4 bases and J 4 bases; bases outside gene matches: 6. The CDR3 region is CAWTGQGIGTGELFF. The CDR3 bases are TGTGCCTGGACGGGACAGGGGATCGGCACCGGGGAGCTGTTTTTT. Looking up the rest from reference TRBV30 and TRBJ2-2 gives the full variable domain: SQTIHQWPATLVQPVGSPLSLECTVEGTSNPNLYWYRQAAGRGLQLLFYSVGIGQISSEVPQNLSASRPQDRQFILSSKKLLLSDSGFYLCAWTGQGIGTGELFFGEGSRLTVL.

The V and J genes are TRBV9 and TRBJ1-5, with no clear D. The V gene's germline CDR1 is SGDLS and CDR2 YYNGEE. Trimming pared 0 bases from V and 5 bases from J, leaving 12 bases between. The CDR3 runs to 15 residues. CDR3 loop: CASSVEGSSYQPQHF. The CDR3 nucleotides are TGTGCCAGCAGCGTAGAAGGCAGTTCATATCAGCCCCAGCATTTT. Drawing the rest from reference TRBV9 and TRBJ1-5, the complete variable domain is DSGVTQTPKHLITATGQRVTLRCSPRSGDLSVYWYQQSLDQGLQFLIQYYNGEERAKGNILERFSAQQFPDLHSELNLSSLELGDSALYFCASSVEGSSYQPQHFGDGTRLSIL.

This rearrangement joins TRBV5-1 to TRBJ1-1, with D uncertain. V was clipped by 0 bases and J by 1 base, with 10 bases between them. This CDR3 has 15 amino acids. Germline CDR1 reads SGHRS; CDR2 reads YFSETQ. The CDR3 DNA is TGCGCCAGCAGCTTGGACTTAGGCAGGAACACTGAAGCTTTCTTT. Its protein is CASSLDLGRNTEAFF.

The rearrangement joins TRBV30 to TRBJ2-1; no definite D call. CDR1 and CDR2 (germline): GTSNPN, SVGIG (reference sequence). V was cut by 1 base and J by 2 bases, with 9 bases left in between. The length of the CDR3 is 14 residues. CDR3 protein: CAWSGSSPYNEQFF. In DNA, the CDR3 is TGTGCCTGGAGTGGTTCTTCCCCCTACAATGAGCAGTTCTTC.

Only one count was recorded for this clone. The chain couples TRBV29-1 to TRBJ1-1; D is perhaps TRBD1 (5 bases). Germline V lookup: CDR1 SQVTM, CDR2 ANQGSEA. The CDR3 is 13 amino acids. Trimming stripped 6 bases from V and 4 bases from J, with 15 bases between. The CDR3 DNA is TGCAGCGTGATAAAAGCTGGGGGCACTGAAGCTTTCTTT. Its protein product is CSVIKAGGTEAFF.

The V call is TRBV19, the J call TRBJ2-2; TRBD2 matches 13 bases. From germline, CDR1 is LNHDA and CDR2 SQIVND (reference sequence). This CDR3 is 15 amino acids long. V lost 6 bases, J lost 4 bases, and 2 bases stayed unmatched. CDR3 nucleotide sequence: TGTGCCAGTAGGCGACTAGCGGGGGGCACCGGGGAGCTGTTTTTT. This codes for CASRRLAGGTGELFF. Looking up the rest from reference TRBV19 and TRBJ2-2 gives the full variable domain: DGGITQSPKYLFRKEGQNVTLSCEQNLNHDAMYWYRQDPGQGLRLIYYSQIVNDFQKGDIAEGYSVSREKKESFPLTVTSAQKNPTAFYLCASRRLAGGTGELFFGEGSRLTVL.